This T cell receptor (beta chain) was sequenced for a study of regulatory T cells in long-lasting Graves disease. Study conclusions and caveats: Newly diagnosed patients shared 966 public clonotypes; persistent patients shared approximately 2,700.

This sample's time point: persistent/refractory GD, antithyroid drugs over 5 years with positive TRAb. There was RNA extracted from PBMCs, and the TCR library was made from it. As concerns this clonotype: The antigen is not known.

Arm-PCR with iRepertoire HTBI primers amplified the CDR3 regions for these TCR beta libraries. Using its own MiXCR run on the multiplex PCR reads, TCRdb lists one record per CDR3 protein. The profile shows about 460,000 distinct CDR3 sequences, 22% of them singletons. V was clipped by 4 bases and J by 2 bases, with 11 bases between them. The CDR3 is made up of 14 amino acids. Germline CDR1 is LGHDT and CDR2 is YNNKEL (reference sequence). This material consisted of peripheral blood mononuclear cells (PBMCs), taken when the disease was refractory, from a patient treated with antithyroid drugs. This chain uses TRBV3-1 with TRBJ1-2; TRBD1 might be the D (5 bases). The TCR was taken from a female donor with Graves disease. CDR3 amino acids: CASSRRVGNYGYTF. The CDR3 nucleotides read TGTGCCAGCAGCCGCAGGGTGGGGAACTATGGCTACACCTTC. Full variable domain (rest looked up from reference TRBV3-1 and TRBJ1-2): DTAVSQTPKYLVTQMGNDKSIKCEQNLGHDTMYWYKQDSKKFLKIMFSYNNKELIINETVPNRFSPKSPDKAHLNLHINSLELGDSAVYFCASSRRVGNYGYTFGSGTRLTVV.